The 4 T cell receptor beta chains listed next were all sequenced from one sample in a study of T cells in Graves' hyperthyroidism and ophthalmopathy. Researchers amplified the TCR beta CDR3 regions from RNA transcripts. The TCR CDR3 first-round RT-PCR relied on the HTBI primer set. TCRdb reprocessed the multiplex PCR reads with MiXCR, giving one entry per CDR3 protein. The table has about 720,000 distinct CDR3 sequences, over 15% seen once. The material sequenced was blood. These receptors all stem from a man between 18 and 35 years old with Graves' hyperthyroidism.

This clonotype was detected many times. The rearrangement uses TRBV29-1 and TRBJ2-1, with D tentatively TRBD2 (6 bases). Germline CDR1 SQVTM, CDR2 ANQGSEA. CDR3 length: 13 amino acids. Between the trimmed V and J ends, which lost 4 bases and 4 bases, there was a span of 11 bases. The DNA for the CDR3 is TGCAGCGTTGGGGCTAGCGCGTACAATGAGCAGTTCTTC. It encodes CSVGASAYNEQFF.

This clonotype occurred many times. The rearrangement joins TRBV28 to TRBJ1-1; a weak D match, TRBD1 (5 bases). Germline V CDR1 and CDR2: MDHEN, SYDVKM. CDR3 size: 14 residues. With 4 bases removed from V and 3 bases from J, the gap between germline ends came to 12 bases. This CDR3 reads CASSSGTLDTEAFF. CDR3 coding DNA: TGTGCCAGCAGTTCAGGGACCCTGGACACTGAAGCTTTCTTT.

This clonotype was counted many times. The rearrangement uses TRBV2 and TRBJ1-5, with 9 bases lining up with TRBD1. CDR3 length: 17 amino acids. CDR1 and CDR2 (germline): SNHLY, FYNNEI. Trimming took 6 bases from V and 9 from J; bases not matched to a gene: 18. CDR3 bases: TGTGCCAGCAGCGGTACCGGGACAGGGCTATCAATCAGGCCCCAGCATTTT. Amino acids: CASSGTGTGLSIRPQHF. The full variable domain, its missing parts supplied by reference TRBV2 and TRBJ1-5, is EPEVTQTPSHQVTQMGQEVILRCVPISNHLYFYWYRQILGQKVEFLVSFYNNEISEKSEIFDDQFSVERPDGSNFTLKIRSTKLEDSAMYFCASSGTGTGLSIRPQHFGDGTRLSIL.

This clonotype has ten or more counts. This chain connects TRBV28 to TRBJ2-5; D tentatively fits TRBD1 or TRBD2 (5 bases each). CDR1 is MDHEN, CDR2 SYDVKM, per germline. CDR3 length: 15 residues. V lost 2 bases and J 5 bases, leaving 15 bases between the germline ends. The CDR3 region is CASSLRDRVRETQYF. The DNA of the CDR3 is TGTGCCAGCAGTTTACGGGACCGGGTGAGGGAGACCCAGTACTTC.